The rows below give T cell receptor beta chains drawn from one sample of a study of Ad26.COV2.S vaccination and SARS-CoV-2 variants. Sequenced by immunoSEQ multiplex PCR; TCRdb stores in-frame clones only, minus some. In the table there are approximately 280,000 clones, over 75% of which are singletons. Here the sequenced sample was peripheral blood, taken in a trial of Ad26.COV2.S vaccine versus placebo. The origin of the receptors is a person aged 18 to 65 who received the Ad26.COV2.S COVID-19 vaccine or a placebo. Each CDR3 is given with its conserved first and last residue. Each record gives: V gene, J gene, CDR3 protein.

>TRBV5-1|TRBJ1-4
CASSLDGTTNEKLFF
>TRBV7-2|TRBJ2-3
CASSLRFLTDTQYF
>TRBV24-1|TRBJ2-5
CATSEQGRETQYF
>TRBV19|TRBJ2-2
CASHEGTGGTGELFF
>TRBV27|TRBJ2-3
CASSLSGHGYTDTQYF
>TRBV27|TRBJ1-4
CASRPGQSYNEKLFF
>TRBV6-1|TRBJ2-7
CASSERGSYEQYF
>TRBV5-6|TRBJ1-2
CASSVGGPRSYTF
>TRBV19|TRBJ2-3
CASSSGGAYRTDTQYF
>TRBV10-1|TRBJ2-3
CASSEQLAGGADTQYF
>TRBV2|TRBJ2-7
CASIIGGTLLGEQYF
>TRBV3-1/TRBV3-2|TRBJ1-1
CASSQGHLNTEAFF
>TRBV7-8|TRBJ1-2
CASSAKEGFNYGYTF
>TRBV29-1|TRBJ2-3
CSVDRPSGTDTQYF
>TRBV19|TRBJ2-1
CASTLGTVLSYNEQFF
>TRBV18|TRBJ1-1
CASSPGGRAEAFF
>TRBV7-9|TRBJ1-3
CASTPQGAGNTIYF
>TRBV19|TRBJ1-5
CASSHRDRRYSNQPQHF
>TRBV9|TRBJ2-1
CASSNPGGPSYNEQFF
>TRBV5-1|TRBJ1-3
CASSEGATGNTIYF
>TRBV6-6|TRBJ2-7
CASSAESYEQYF
>TRBV6-6|TRBJ2-7
CASSYSDFLRPEEQYF
>TRBV28|TRBJ2-1
CASSRDNEQFF
>TRBV3-1/TRBV3-2|TRBJ2-3
CASSQDTLVGQTSTDTQYF